This passage covers 23 T cell receptor beta chains from one sample sequenced in a study of blood T cell repertoires in COVID-19. Data came from immunoSEQ multiplex PCR; TCRdb stores just in-frame clones and leaves some out. There are about 94,000 clones in the sample; 80% to 85% occur only once, and 6.3% lies in the top ten. The sample comprised peripheral blood. The receptors come from a man aged 55 to 70 with acute or convalescent COVID-19.

The genes are TRBV5-1 and TRBJ1-6; D is uncertain. Deletions cut 4 bases from V and 9 bases from J, with 8 bases between. The CDR3 length is 12 residues. Germline V CDR1 and CDR2: SGHRS, YFSETQ. This chain's CDR3 is CASSPEGSPLHF. The DNA for the CDR3 is TGCGCCAGCAGCCCCGAGGGTTCACCCCTCCACTTT.

This clone was detected only a few times. The CDR3 DNA reads TGTGCCAGCAGTAAAACGGGGAACACTGAAGCTTTCTTT. It specifies CASSKTGNTEAFF. The chain couples TRBV9 to TRBJ1-1; D call uncertain. Trimming pared 5 bases from V and 1 base from J, leaving 9 bases between. Germline V gene sequence: CDR1 SGDLS, CDR2 YYNGEE. CDR3 length equals 13 residues.

The rearrangement links TRBV3-1 (or the pseudogene TRBV3-2) to TRBJ2-1; 10 nucleotides agree with TRBD2. The germline V gene encodes CDR1 LGHDT and CDR2 YNNKEL (reference sequence). With V trimmed by 6 bases and J by 2 bases, 4 bases remained unmatched. The CDR3 runs to 15 residues. The CDR3 loop is CASRLSGGAYNEQFF. The CDR3 region has the DNA TGTGCCAGCAGGTTAAGCGGGGGGGCCTACAATGAGCAGTTCTTC.

The V call is TRBV11-2, the J call TRBJ2-7; D unclear. The V end lost 5 bases, the J end lost 0 bases, and 11 bases lay between the germline ends. The CDR3 sequence is 14 residues long. Germline V CDR1 and CDR2: SGHAT, FQNNGV. CDR3 sequence (DNA): TGTGCCAGCAGCCAAGAACTAACCTCCTACGAGCAGTACTTC. Its protein is CASSQELTSYEQYF.

This chain joins TRBV5-1 and TRBJ1-2, with 9 bases lining up with TRBD1. V shed 4 bases and J 5 bases; nucleotides not matched to a gene: 9. The CDR3 loop spans 15 amino acids. Germline V gene lookup returns CDR1 SGHRS and CDR2 YFSETQ. This chain's CDR3 is CASSPSTGGSYGYTF. CDR3 DNA: TGCGCCAGCAGCCCCTCTACAGGGGGCTCTTATGGCTACACCTTC. The variable domain in full, completed from reference TRBV5-1 and TRBJ1-2, reads KAGVTQTPRYLIKTRGQQVTLSCSPISGHRSVSWYQQTPGQGLQFLFEYFSETQRNKGNFPGRFSGRQFSNSRSEMNVSTLELGDSALYLCASSPSTGGSYGYTFGSGTRLTVV.

The CDR3 here is CASSQGPRGYGYTF. The CDR3 DNA reads TGCGCCAGCAGCCAAGGACCCAGGGGGTATGGCTACACCTTC. The rearrangement joins TRBV4-3 to TRBJ1-2; 7 nucleotides agree with TRBD1. Looked up from germline, CDR1 is LGHNA and CDR2 is YSLEER. J was trimmed by 5 bases and V by 1 base; bases with no gene match: 4. The CDR3 covers 14 residues.

The rearrangement joins TRBV30 to TRBJ2-5, with 7 bases lining up with TRBD1. The CDR3 sequence is 14 residues long. The germline CDR1 and CDR2 sequences are GTSNPN and SVGIG (reference sequence). Germline trimming cut 4 bases from V and 7 bases from J; bases unmatched to any gene: 12. CDR3 bases: TGTGCCTGGAACCCCCGGGACAGCCCAATGACCCAGTACTTC. Translating it yields CAWNPRDSPMTQYF.

The rearrangement joins TRBV19 to TRBJ1-5; 8 nucleotides line up with TRBD1. Germline lookup yields CDR1 LNHDA and CDR2 SQIVND (reference sequence). The V and J ends lost 7 bases and 3 bases, in that order; junction bases with no gene match: 8. The CDR3 is made up of 15 amino acids. CDR3 sequence: CASTNRGTYNQPQHF. In DNA form, the CDR3 reads TGTGCCAGTACCAACAGGGGGACCTACAATCAGCCCCAGCATTTT.

The chain joins TRBV3-1 (or the pseudogene TRBV3-2) to TRBJ2-7, with D hard to call. The CDR3 consists of 11 residues. Germline CDR1 and CDR2: LGHDT and YNNKEL (reference sequence). V was shortened by 3 bases and J by 4 bases, with 4 bases between the two germline ends. The CDR3 here is CASSQRYEQYF. For the CDR3, the DNA is TGTGCCAGCAGCCAGAGATACGAGCAGTACTTC.

The V and J genes are TRBV10-1 and TRBJ1-3; D is perhaps TRBD1 (6 bases). The germline gives CDR1 WNHNN, CDR2 SYGVQD (reference sequence). V was pared by 3 bases and J by 0 bases, with 9 bases between. The CDR3 sequence is 15 residues long. The CDR3: CASSDGQNSGNTIYF. In nucleotides, the CDR3 is TGCGCCAGCAGTGATGGACAGAACTCTGGAAACACCATATATTTT.

The CDR3 coding sequence is TGCAGCGTTTCTCCCGCTAACACCTTC. It encodes CSVSPANTF. The rearrangement joins TRBV29-1 to TRBJ1-2, with D unclear. The V end was cut by 5 bases, the J end by 12 bases, with 10 bases between. CDR1 SQVTM and CDR2 ANQGSEA come from the germline V gene. The CDR3 runs 9 residues.

The CDR3 DNA is TGTGCCAGCCTCCGGGACAGGGAGCTTAGCTACGAGCAGTACTTC. Its translation: CASLRDRELSYEQYF. The V call is TRBV2, the J call TRBJ2-7; 9 bases line up with TRBD1. J was trimmed by 3 bases and V by 8 bases; bases with no gene match: 11. Germline CDR1 and CDR2: SNHLY and FYNNEI. The CDR3 runs to 15 residues.

The chain employs TRBV27 and TRBJ2-7; 7 bases align to TRBD1. V trimming: 5 bases; J trimming: 7 bases; junction bases outside the gene matches: 11. This CDR3 spans 14 amino acids. Per germline, CDR1 MNHEY and CDR2 SMNVEV (reference sequence). CDR3 protein: CASSLWTGGKEQYF. The CDR3 coding sequence is TGTGCCAGCAGTCTCTGGACAGGAGGAAAGGAGCAGTACTTC.

This rearrangement joins TRBV5-1 to TRBJ2-3; 12 nucleotides align to TRBD2. V gave up 0 bases and J gave up 4 bases; unmatched junction bases: 6. Germline V gene lookup returns CDR1 SGHRS and CDR2 YFSETQ. The CDR3 runs to 17 residues. The CDR3 spells CASSLGLAGGQSDTQYF. In nucleotides, the CDR3 is TGCGCCAGCAGCTTGGGTCTAGCGGGGGGGCAATCAGATACGCAGTATTTT.

This clone was counted only a few times. This sequence joins TRBV18 and TRBJ1-3; TRBD1 is a possible D gene (6 bases). Germline values: CDR1 KGHSH, CDR2 LQKENI. The CDR3 is 15 residues long. The V and J ends lost 6 bases and 0 bases respectively, with 12 bases between them. As DNA, the CDR3 is TGTGCCAGCTCGGTGGGACAAAACTCTGGAAACACCATATATTTT. This encodes CASSVGQNSGNTIYF.

This chain links TRBV7-9 with TRBJ1-2; tentatively, D is TRBD1 (6 bases). The CDR3 is 16 amino acids. Trimming left V 5 bases short and J 7 bases short, with 23 bases between. Per the germline V gene, CDR1 is SEHNR and CDR2 is FQNEAQ (reference sequence). CDR3 region: CASSRNTVGGAGGYTF. CDR3 DNA sequence: TGTGCCAGCAGCCGAAACACAGTTGGGGGGGCTGGTGGCTACACCTTC.

For the CDR3, the DNA is TGTGCCACTTCCCCCCCAGGGGTCACCGGGGAGCTGTTTTTT. It yields the protein CATSPPGVTGELFF. This chain uses TRBV24-1 with TRBJ2-2; TRBD1 might be the D (6 bases). CDR1 and CDR2 from the germline V gene are KGHDR and SFDVKD. The V end was cut by 10 bases, the J end by 4 bases, with 15 bases between. CDR3 size: 14 residues.

In this sample, this clone turned up a few times. The chain combines TRBV3-1 (or the pseudogene TRBV3-2) with TRBJ1-2, with D perhaps matching TRBD1 (6 bases). The CDR3 spans 16 residues. V was trimmed by 0 bases and J by 4 bases, leaving 15 bases between them. The germline gives CDR1 LGHDT, CDR2 YNNKEL (reference sequence). CDR3 sequence: CASSQDIRGFSYGYTF. The CDR3 DNA reads as TGTGCCAGCAGCCAAGATATAAGGGGGTTCAGCTATGGCTACACCTTC.

The CDR3 bases are TGTGCCAGCTCACCCGGTTCCCAAGAGACCCAGTACTTC. Protein: CASSPGSQETQYF. The chain links TRBV18 to TRBJ2-5; D not certain. Germline CDR1 and CDR2: KGHSH and LQKENI. V lost 3 bases, J lost 1 base, and 6 bases lay in between. This CDR3 is 13 amino acids long. Variable domain in full (rest from reference TRBV18 and TRBJ2-5): NAGVMQNPRHLVRRRGQEARLRCSPMKGHSHVYWYRQLPEEGLKFMVYLQKENIIDESGMPKERFSAEFPKEGPSILRIQQVVRGDSAAYFCASSPGSQETQYFGPGTRLLVL.

This chain uses TRBV28 with TRBJ2-1, with 11 bases matching TRBD2. Losses at the gene ends were 0 bases for V and 5 bases for J; bases not matched to a gene: 6. The germline V gene has CDR1 MDHEN and CDR2 SYDVKM. The CDR3 sequence is 17 residues long. The CDR3 spells CASSLWSASGGHNEQFF. The CDR3, as DNA: TGTGCCAGCAGTTTATGGTCGGCTAGCGGGGGGCACAATGAGCAGTTCTTC.

The rearrangement joins TRBV6-5 to TRBJ1-1, with TRBD1 as a possible D gene (6 bases). V lost 0 bases and J lost 5, with 10 bases in between. Germline CDR1 MNHEY, CDR2 SVGAGI. There are 14 residues in the CDR3. The CDR3 spells CASSYSSRGTEAFF. In nucleotides, the CDR3 is TGTGCCAGCAGTTACTCATCGAGGGGGACTGAAGCTTTCTTT.

The V and J genes are TRBV5-1 and TRBJ2-7, with 10 bases matching TRBD1. This CDR3 has 17 amino acids. Germline CDR1 and CDR2: SGHRS and YFSETQ. The junction had 14 bases not matched to a gene; V was cut back by 4 bases and J by 4 bases. CDR3 residues: CASSGKMGQGLLYEQYF. CDR3 nucleotide sequence: TGCGCCAGCAGCGGAAAAATGGGACAGGGGCTGCTATACGAGCAGTACTTC.

The chain joins TRBV7-2 to TRBJ1-1; a possible D gene is TRBD1 (6 bases). Per germline, CDR1 SGHTA and CDR2 FQGNSA. Trimming removed 5 bases from V and 4 bases from J, with 17 bases in between. The CDR3 has 15 residues. Here the CDR3 reads CASSPPTVDSTEAFF. CDR3 bases: TGTGCCAGCAGCCCGCCGACAGTGGACAGCACTGAAGCTTTCTTT.